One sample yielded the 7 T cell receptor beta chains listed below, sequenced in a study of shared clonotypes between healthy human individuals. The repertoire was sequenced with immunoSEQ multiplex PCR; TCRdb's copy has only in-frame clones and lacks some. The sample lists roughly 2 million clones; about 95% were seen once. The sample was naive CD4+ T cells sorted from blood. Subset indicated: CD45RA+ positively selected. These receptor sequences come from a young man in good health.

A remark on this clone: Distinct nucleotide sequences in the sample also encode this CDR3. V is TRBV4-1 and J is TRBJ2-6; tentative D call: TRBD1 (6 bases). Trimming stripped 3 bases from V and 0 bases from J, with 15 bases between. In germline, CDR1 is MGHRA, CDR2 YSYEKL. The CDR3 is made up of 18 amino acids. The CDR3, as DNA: TGCGCCAGCAGCCAGGGCAGACAGGTTAGCTCTGGGGCCAACGTCCTGACTTTC. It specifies CASSQGRQVSSGANVLTF.

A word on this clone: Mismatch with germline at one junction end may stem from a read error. DNA for the CDR3: TGTGCCACCAGCATAGGGGACACCGGGGAGCTGTTTTTT. The encoded protein is CATSIGDTGELFF. This sequence joins TRBV7-9 and TRBJ2-2; D is possibly TRBD1 (5 bases). The CDR3 extends over 13 amino acids. The V gene's germline CDR1 is SEHNR and CDR2 FQNEAQ (reference sequence).

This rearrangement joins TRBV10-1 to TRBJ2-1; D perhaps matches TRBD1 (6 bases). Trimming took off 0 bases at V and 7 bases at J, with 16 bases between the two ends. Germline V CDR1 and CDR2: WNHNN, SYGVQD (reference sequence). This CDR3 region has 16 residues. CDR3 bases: TGCGCCAGCAGTGAGTCGCAGGGGCGTCCAGTTAATGAGCAGTTCTTC. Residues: CASSESQGRPVNEQFF.

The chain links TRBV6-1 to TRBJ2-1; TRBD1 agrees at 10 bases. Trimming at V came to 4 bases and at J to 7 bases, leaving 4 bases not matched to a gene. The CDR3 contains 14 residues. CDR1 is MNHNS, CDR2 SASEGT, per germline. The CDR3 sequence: CASSGWTGGNEQFF. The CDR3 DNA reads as TGTGCCAGCAGTGGCTGGACAGGGGGGAATGAGCAGTTCTTC.

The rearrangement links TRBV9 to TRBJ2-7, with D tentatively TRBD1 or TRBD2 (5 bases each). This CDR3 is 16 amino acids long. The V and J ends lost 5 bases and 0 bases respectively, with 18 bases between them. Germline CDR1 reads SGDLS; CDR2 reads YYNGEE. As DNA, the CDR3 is TGTGCCAGCAGTCCCGGGGCAGGGTCATCCTCCTACGAGCAGTACTTC. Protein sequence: CASSPGAGSSSYEQYF.

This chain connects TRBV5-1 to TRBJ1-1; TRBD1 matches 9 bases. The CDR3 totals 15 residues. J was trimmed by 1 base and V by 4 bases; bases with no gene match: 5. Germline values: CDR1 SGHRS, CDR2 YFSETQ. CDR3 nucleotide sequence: TGCGCCAGCAGCGTGACAGGGGGTAGGAACACTGAAGCTTTCTTT. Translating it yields CASSVTGGRNTEAFF.

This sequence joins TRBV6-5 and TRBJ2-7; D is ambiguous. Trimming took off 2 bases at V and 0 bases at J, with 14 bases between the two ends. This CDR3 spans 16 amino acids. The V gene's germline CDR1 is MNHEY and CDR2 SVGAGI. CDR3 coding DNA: TGTGCCAGCAGTTACCAGGCGCTAACAAGCTCCTACGAGCAGTACTTC. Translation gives CASSYQALTSSYEQYF.